The 21 T cell receptor beta chains listed next were all sequenced from one sample in a study of T cell responses to AZD1222 COVID-19 vaccine. Method: immunoSEQ multiplex PCR; TCRdb's copy keeps in-frame clones and lacks some. The profile shows over 110,000 clones, approximately 94% of them singletons. The specimen was peripheral blood, collected on day 0 of AZD1222 vaccination. These receptor sequences come from an adult in good health.

This sequence joins TRBV2 and TRBJ2-7, with 8 bases that match TRBD1. There are 14 residues in the CDR3. V dropped 8 bases and J dropped 2; count of bases not matched to a gene: 8. The germline V gene has CDR1 SNHLY and CDR2 FYNNEI. CDR3 amino acids: CASFRGRVPYEQYF. As DNA, the CDR3 is TGTGCCAGCTTCAGGGGGCGAGTCCCCTACGAGCAGTACTTC.

The rearrangement joins TRBV10-3 to TRBJ2-7; TRBD2 is a possible D gene (6 bases). The CDR3 has 11 residues. Trimming cost V 4 bases and J 7 bases, with 8 bases left between them. Germline CDR1 ENHRY, CDR2 SYGVKD. CDR3 nucleotides: TGTGCCATCAGTGGGGGGGAAGAGCAGTACTTC. It is translated as CAISGGEEQYF.

This chain uses TRBV19 with TRBJ1-5; D is possibly TRBD1 (5 bases). V was pared by 3 bases and J by 4 bases, with 13 bases between. CDR1 LNHDA and CDR2 SQIVND come from the germline V gene (reference sequence). The CDR3 runs to 15 residues. CDR3 sequence: CASSMSFGANQPQHF. The CDR3 bases are TGTGCCAGTAGTATGAGTTTCGGGGCTAATCAGCCCCAGCATTTT.

The chain joins TRBV5-4 to TRBJ1-1, with D possibly TRBD1 on 6 matching bases. CDR1 and CDR2 from the germline V gene are SGHNT and YYREEE (reference sequence). V gave up 3 bases and J gave up 1 base, with 10 bases separating them. The CDR3 is made up of 14 amino acids. This chain's CDR3 is CASSYADRNTEAFF. The CDR3, as DNA: TGTGCCAGCAGCTATGCGGACAGGAACACTGAAGCTTTCTTT.

In DNA, the CDR3 is TGTGCCAGCAGCTTTGGGGCGGGACGGGGCACCGGGGAGCTGTTTTTT. It is translated as CASSFGAGRGTGELFF. The V gene is TRBV11-2, the J gene TRBJ2-2, with TRBD2 as a possible D gene (6 bases). The germline V and J ends were trimmed by 3 bases and 4 bases, with 15 bases remaining between them. Germline CDR1 is SGHAT and CDR2 is FQNNGV. This CDR3 is built from 16 residues.

This chain joins TRBV6-5 and TRBJ2-1, with D possibly TRBD2 on 6 matching bases. Germline CDR1 MNHEY, CDR2 SVGAGI. This CDR3 has 13 amino acids. The V gene lost 6 bases and the J gene lost 11 bases, with 17 bases spanning the gap. DNA for the CDR3: TGTGCCAGCAGCCCCGGGACTGTCCTTCAGCAGTTCTTC. This codes for CASSPGTVLQQFF.

The chain is built from TRBV7-8 and TRBJ1-1; D remains ambiguous. Trimming pared 5 bases from V and 0 bases from J, leaving 10 bases between. Germline V gene lookup returns CDR1 SGHVS and CDR2 FQNEAQ. CDR3 length equals 14 residues. In DNA, the CDR3 is TGTGCCAGCAGCCCTCAGTACATGAACACTGAAGCTTTCTTT. Translating it yields CASSPQYMNTEAFF. The whole variable domain, filled in from reference TRBV7-8 and TRBJ1-1, reads GAGVSQSPRYKVAKRGQDVALRCDPISGHVSLFWYQQALGQGPEFLTYFQNEAQLDKSGLPSDRFFAERPEGSVSTLKIQRTQQEDSAVYLCASSPQYMNTEAFFGQGTRLTVV.

V gene TRBV7-2 combines with J gene TRBJ2-5, with 8 bases that match TRBD2. V trimming: 1 base; J trimming: 2 bases; junction bases outside the gene matches: 6. CDR3 length equals 16 residues. Per the germline V gene, CDR1 is SGHTA and CDR2 is FQGNSA. The CDR3 nucleotides are TGTGCCAGCAGCTTAGGCCCCCTAGCGGGTCAAGAGACCCAGTACTTC. Residues: CASSLGPLAGQETQYF. The entire variable domain, with the rest obtained from reference TRBV7-2 and TRBJ2-5, is as follows: GAGVSQSPSNKVTEKGKDVELRCDPISGHTALYWYRQSLGQGLEFLIYFQGNSAPDKSGLPSDRFSAERTGGSVSTLTIQRTQQEDSAVYLCASSLGPLAGQETQYFGPGTRLLVL.

The chain combines TRBV29-1 with TRBJ1-2; no clear D gene. CDR1 and CDR2 (germline): SQVTM, ANQGSEA. The CDR3 covers 12 residues. V gave up 8 bases and J gave up 7 bases, with 17 bases separating them. The CDR3 sequence is CSFSFRTGGYTF. DNA for the CDR3: TGCAGCTTTTCCTTCCGAACCGGTGGCTACACCTTC. The full variable domain, completed using reference TRBV29-1 and TRBJ1-2, is SAVISQKPSRDICQRGTSLTIQCQVDSQVTMMFWYRQQPGQSLTLIATANQGSEATYESGFVIDKFPISRPNLTFSTLTVSNMSPEDSSIYLCSFSFRTGGYTFGSGTRLTVV.

The chain links TRBV5-5 to TRBJ2-7, with TRBD2 identical over 10 bases. Germline CDR1 SGHKS, CDR2 YYEKEE (reference sequence). This CDR3 region has 15 residues. J lost 3 bases, V lost 0 bases, and 3 bases had no gene match. The CDR3 sequence: CASSLVSGRRYEQYF. The CDR3 DNA sequence: TGTGCCAGCAGCTTGGTTAGCGGGAGGCGCTACGAGCAGTACTTC.

The chain uses TRBV6-1 and TRBJ1-6; 7 positions match TRBD1. The CDR3 runs to 15 residues. CDR1 is MNHNS, CDR2 SASEGT, per germline. The V segment lost 3 bases and the J segment 8 bases; nucleotides outside the gene matches: 7. The CDR3 reads CASSENRGEDSPLHF. As DNA, the CDR3 is TGTGCCAGCAGTGAGAACAGGGGCGAGGATTCACCCCTCCACTTT.

This rearrangement joins TRBV9 to TRBJ1-6; possibly TRBD1 for D (5 bases). V was cut by 1 base and J by 7 bases, with 12 bases left in between. The CDR3 is 15 residues long. Looked up from germline, CDR1 is SGDLS and CDR2 is YYNGEE. CDR3 in amino acids: CASSVFETANSPLHF. In nucleotides, the CDR3 is TGTGCCAGCAGCGTATTTGAGACAGCAAATTCACCCCTCCACTTT.

The sample holds one count of this clone. J is TRBJ1-5 and V is TRBV3-1 (or the pseudogene TRBV3-2), with no clear D. CDR1 and CDR2 (germline): LGHDT, YNNKEL (reference sequence). V was clipped by 4 bases and J by 4 bases, with 5 bases between them. This CDR3 has 12 amino acids. CDR3 sequence (DNA): TGTGCCAGCAGCCTTCAGAATCAGCCCCAGCATTTT. Protein product: CASSLQNQPQHF.

V gene TRBV15 combines with J gene TRBJ1-5; D is unclear. Germline-derived CDR1 and CDR2 are LNHNV and YYDKDF (reference sequence). CDR3 length: 13 amino acids. V lost 1 base and J lost 4, with 5 bases in between. The CDR3 sequence: CATSRGENQPQHF. The CDR3 DNA follows: TGTGCCACCAGCAGAGGAGAAAATCAGCCCCAGCATTTT. The full variable domain, completed using reference TRBV15 and TRBJ1-5, is DAMVIQNPRYQVTQFGKPVTLSCSQTLNHNVMYWYQQKSSQAPKLLFHYYDKDFNNEADTPDNFQSRRPNTSFCFLDIRSPGLGDTAMYLCATSRGENQPQHFGDGTRLSIL.

The chain uses TRBV25-1 and TRBJ1-6, with 7 nucleotides matching TRBD1. Looked up from germline, CDR1 is MGHDK and CDR2 is SYGVNS. The V segment lost 3 bases and the J segment 4 bases; nucleotides outside the gene matches: 3. The CDR3 extends over 15 amino acids. The CDR3 reads CASSDGDRYNSPLHF. The CDR3 bases are TGTGCCAGCAGTGATGGGGACAGATATAATTCACCCCTCCACTTT.

The chain joins TRBV30 to TRBJ2-1, with D unclear. Trimming took off 2 bases at V and 0 bases at J, with 8 bases between the two ends. Germline V gives CDR1 GTSNPN, CDR2 SVGIG (reference sequence). The CDR3 totals 14 residues. The CDR3 here is CAWSPISSYNEQFF. The CDR3 DNA follows: TGTGCCTGGAGTCCGATTAGCTCCTACAATGAGCAGTTCTTC.

The chain recombines TRBV19 with TRBJ1-5; D is unclear. Germline V gene lookup returns CDR1 LNHDA and CDR2 SQIVND (reference sequence). This CDR3 contains 13 residues. The ends were cut back, 6 bases at V and 1 base at J, with 7 bases in the middle. CDR3 sequence reads: CASSDTSNQPQHF. The DNA of the CDR3 is TGTGCCAGTAGCGACACGAGCAATCAGCCCCAGCATTTT. Full variable domain (missing parts from reference TRBV19 and TRBJ1-5): DGGITQSPKYLFRKEGQNVTLSCEQNLNHDAMYWYRQDPGQGLRLIYYSQIVNDFQKGDIAEGYSVSREKKESFPLTVTSAQKNPTAFYLCASSDTSNQPQHFGDGTRLSIL.

V and J are TRBV6-1 and TRBJ2-7; D call uncertain. This CDR3 comprises 14 residues. The germline V gene has CDR1 MNHNS and CDR2 SASEGT. With 2 bases removed from V and 1 base from J, the gap between germline ends came to 9 bases. The CDR3 nucleotides are TGTGCCAGCAGTGAAAATTGGGCTTCCTACGAGCAGTACTTC. Its translation: CASSENWASYEQYF.

The J gene is TRBJ2-3, the V gene TRBV4-3; tentatively, D is TRBD1 or TRBD2 (6 bases each). CDR3 length equals 15 residues. Germline V gene data show CDR1 as LGHNA and CDR2 as YSLEER. Between the trimmed V and J ends, which lost 1 base and 3 bases, there was a span of 11 bases. This chain's CDR3 is CASSQVGGFTDTQYF. CDR3 in DNA: TGCGCCAGCAGCCAAGTCGGGGGCTTTACAGATACGCAGTATTTT.

This chain links TRBV13 with TRBJ2-3; 9 bases are a match to TRBD2. Germline V gene sequence: CDR1 PRHDT, CDR2 FYEKMQ (reference sequence). With V trimmed by 4 bases and J by 3 bases, 8 bases remained unmatched. The CDR3 length is 16 residues. CDR3 loop: CASSSSSGIGTDTQYF. Here the CDR3 DNA reads TGTGCCAGCAGCTCCTCTAGCGGGATTGGGACAGATACGCAGTATTTT.

The chain carries TRBV9 and TRBJ1-3; a weak D match, TRBD1 (6 bases). V dropped 0 bases and J dropped 0 bases, with 19 bases sitting between them. The length of the CDR3 is 19 residues. Germline V gene data show CDR1 as SGDLS and CDR2 as YYNGEE. In DNA form, the CDR3 reads TGTGCCAGCAGCGTAGAGTACCCTGACAGGTCCTCCTCTGGAAACACCATATATTTT. Amino acid sequence: CASSVEYPDRSSSGNTIYF.